Sequencing of this T cell receptor (beta chain) was carried out in a study of blood T cell repertoires in COVID-19. Study-level information: Nucleic acid was either cDNA or gDNA, and it came from T cells, B-cell-depleted T cells, or PBMCs.

The CDR3 spans 12 residues. Germline V lookup: CDR1 SNHLY, CDR2 FYNNEI. The ends were cut back, 8 bases at V and 2 bases at J, with 9 bases in the middle. As processed by the authors: Nucleated cell counts were estimated from reference gene primer amplification. Sequencing was performed with immunoSEQ multiplex PCR; in TCRdb, only in-frame clones are kept and a portion is missing. V and J calls and clone size are those listed in that table; D and trimming were worked out from the DNA. The repertoire holds about 190,000 clones, with roughly 80% as singletons. This clone has a single count. The V call is TRBV2, the J call TRBJ2-5; the D gene is possibly TRBD2 (6 bases). Sequenced sample: peripheral blood. The origin of this receptor is a woman in her forties or fifties with acute or convalescent COVID-19. CDR3 sequence (DNA): TGTGCCAGCCTCGGGGGTCAAGAGACCCAGTACTTC. It translates to CASLGGQETQYF.